A single T cell receptor (beta chain) is shown here with its context. This entry is derived from a study of T cells in Graves' hyperthyroidism and ophthalmopathy. Before ophthalmopathy appeared, progressors gave blood at initial hyperthyroidism diagnosis. With 0 bases removed from V and 1 base from J, the gap between germline ends came to 8 bases. This CDR3 region has 15 residues. The germline V gene encodes CDR1 SGDLS and CDR2 YYNGEE. TCR beta CDR3 region amplification was performed from RNA transcripts. When the TCR CDR3 underwent first-round RT-PCR, the HTBI primer set was used. Each CDR3 protein gets one entry after TCRdb re-called the multiplex PCR reads with MiXCR. The sample lists 370,000 or so distinct CDR3 sequences, around 14% occurring once.

The receptor's source is a woman aged 18-29 years with Graves' hyperthyroidism that later progressed to Graves' ophthalmopathy. The J gene is TRBJ2-1, the V gene TRBV9; D gene ambiguous. Specimen: blood. Written as DNA, the CDR3 is TGTGCCAGCAGCGTAGATGCAAAGTCCTACAATGAGCAGTTCTTC. This codes for CASSVDAKSYNEQFF.